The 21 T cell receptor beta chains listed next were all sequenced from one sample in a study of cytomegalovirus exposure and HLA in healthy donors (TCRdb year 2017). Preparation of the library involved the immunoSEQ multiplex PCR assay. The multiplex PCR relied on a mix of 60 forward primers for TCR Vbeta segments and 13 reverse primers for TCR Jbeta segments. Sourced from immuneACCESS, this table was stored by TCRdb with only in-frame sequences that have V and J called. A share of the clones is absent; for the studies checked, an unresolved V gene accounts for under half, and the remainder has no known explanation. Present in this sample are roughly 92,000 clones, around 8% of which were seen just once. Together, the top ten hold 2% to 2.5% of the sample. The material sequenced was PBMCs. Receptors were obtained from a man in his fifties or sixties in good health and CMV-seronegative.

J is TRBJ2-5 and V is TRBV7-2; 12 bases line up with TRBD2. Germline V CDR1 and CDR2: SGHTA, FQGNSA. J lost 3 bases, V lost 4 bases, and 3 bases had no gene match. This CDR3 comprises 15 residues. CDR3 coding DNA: TGTGCCAGCAGCTCGCTAGCGGGAGGGAAAGAGACCCAGTACTTC. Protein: CASSSLAGGKETQYF.

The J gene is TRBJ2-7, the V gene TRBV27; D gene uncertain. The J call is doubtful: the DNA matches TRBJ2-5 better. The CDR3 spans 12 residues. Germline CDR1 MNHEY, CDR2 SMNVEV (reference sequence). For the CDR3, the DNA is TGTGCCAGCAGTAGAGGAGAGGAGACCCAGTACTTC. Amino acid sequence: CASSRGEETQYF.

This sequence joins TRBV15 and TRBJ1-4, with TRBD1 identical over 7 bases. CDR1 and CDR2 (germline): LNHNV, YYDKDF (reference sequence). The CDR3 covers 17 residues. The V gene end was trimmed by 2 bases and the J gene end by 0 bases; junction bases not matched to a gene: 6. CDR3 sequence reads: CATSRPRQGTTNEKLFF. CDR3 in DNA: TGTGCCACCAGCAGACCAAGACAGGGAACAACTAATGAAAAACTGTTTTTT.

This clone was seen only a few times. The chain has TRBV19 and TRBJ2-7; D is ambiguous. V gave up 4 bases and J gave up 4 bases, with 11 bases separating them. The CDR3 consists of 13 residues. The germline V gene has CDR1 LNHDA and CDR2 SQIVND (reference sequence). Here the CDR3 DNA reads TGTGCCAGTAGTAGGAGATTGAATTACGAGCAGTACTTC. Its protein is CASSRRLNYEQYF.

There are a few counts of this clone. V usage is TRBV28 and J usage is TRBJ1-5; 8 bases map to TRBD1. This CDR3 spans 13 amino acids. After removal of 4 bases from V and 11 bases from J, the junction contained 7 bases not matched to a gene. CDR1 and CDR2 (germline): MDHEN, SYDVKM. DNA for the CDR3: TGTGCCAGCAGTTCCATGACAGGGGTGACCCAGCATTTT. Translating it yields CASSSMTGVTQHF.

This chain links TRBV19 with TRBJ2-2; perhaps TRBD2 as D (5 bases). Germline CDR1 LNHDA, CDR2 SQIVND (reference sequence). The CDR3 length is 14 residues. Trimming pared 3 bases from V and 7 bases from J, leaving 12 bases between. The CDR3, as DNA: TGTGCCAGTAGTATTGGAGGTCCGAACGGGGAGCTGTTTTTT. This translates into CASSIGGPNGELFF.

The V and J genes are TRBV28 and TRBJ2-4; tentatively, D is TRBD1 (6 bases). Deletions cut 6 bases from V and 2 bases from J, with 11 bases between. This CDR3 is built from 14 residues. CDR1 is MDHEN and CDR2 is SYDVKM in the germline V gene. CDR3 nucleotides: TGTGCCAGCAGAAAAACAGGGTCCAAAAACATTCAGTACTTC. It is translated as CASRKTGSKNIQYF. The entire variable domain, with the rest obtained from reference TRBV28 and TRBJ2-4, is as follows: DVKVTQSSRYLVKRTGEKVFLECVQDMDHENMFWYRQDPGLGLRLIYFSYDVKMKEKGDIPEGYSVSREKKERFSLILESASTNQTSMYLCASRKTGSKNIQYFGAGTRLSVL.

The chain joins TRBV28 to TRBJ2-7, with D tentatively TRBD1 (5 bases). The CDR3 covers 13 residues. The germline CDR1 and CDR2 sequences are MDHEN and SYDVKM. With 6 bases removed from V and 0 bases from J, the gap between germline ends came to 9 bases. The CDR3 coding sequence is TGTGCCAGCAGGATCGACAGCTCCTACGAGCAGTACTTC. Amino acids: CASRIDSSYEQYF.

CDR3 sequence (DNA): TGTGCCAGCAGCCCTACAGGGATTCAAGAGACCCAGTACTTC. The encoded protein is CASSPTGIQETQYF. This chain connects TRBV9 to TRBJ2-5, with D tentatively TRBD1 (6 bases). CDR3 size: 14 residues. Germline V gene data show CDR1 as SGDLS and CDR2 as YYNGEE. Between the trimmed V and J ends, which lost 4 bases and 2 bases, there was a span of 12 bases.

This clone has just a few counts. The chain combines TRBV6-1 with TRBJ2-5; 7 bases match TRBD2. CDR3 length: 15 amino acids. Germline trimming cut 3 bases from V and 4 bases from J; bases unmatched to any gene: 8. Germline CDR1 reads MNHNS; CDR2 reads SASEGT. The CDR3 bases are TGTGCCAGCAGTGACCCGGGGCTAGCGGTAGAGACCCAGTACTTC. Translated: CASSDPGLAVETQYF.

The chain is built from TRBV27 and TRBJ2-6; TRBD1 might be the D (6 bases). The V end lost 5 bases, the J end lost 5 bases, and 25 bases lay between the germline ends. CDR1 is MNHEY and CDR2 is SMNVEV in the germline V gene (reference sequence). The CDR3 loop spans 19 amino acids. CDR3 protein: CASSIAYRASGGRANVLTF. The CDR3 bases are TGTGCCAGCAGTATAGCCTACAGGGCGTCAGGTGGTAGGGCCAACGTCCTGACTTTC.

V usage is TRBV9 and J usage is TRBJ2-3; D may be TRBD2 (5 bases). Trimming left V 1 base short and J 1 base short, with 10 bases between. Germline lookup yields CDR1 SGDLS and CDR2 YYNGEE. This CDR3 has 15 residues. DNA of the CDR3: TGTGCCAGCAGCGTATGGGTTAGCGGCACAGATACGCAGTATTTT. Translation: CASSVWVSGTDTQYF.

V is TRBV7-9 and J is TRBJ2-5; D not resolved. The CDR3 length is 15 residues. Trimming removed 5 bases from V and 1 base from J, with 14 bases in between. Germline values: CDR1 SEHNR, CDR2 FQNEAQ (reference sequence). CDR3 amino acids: CASSPAPGGQETQYF. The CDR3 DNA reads TGTGCCAGCAGCCCCGCGCCCGGTGGCCAAGAGACCCAGTACTTC.

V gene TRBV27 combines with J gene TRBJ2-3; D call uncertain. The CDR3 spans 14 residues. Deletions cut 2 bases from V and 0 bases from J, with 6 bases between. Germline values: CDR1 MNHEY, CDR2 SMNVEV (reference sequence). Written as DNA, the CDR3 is TGTGCCAGCAGTTTAAGCCTAAGCACAGATACGCAGTATTTT. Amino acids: CASSLSLSTDTQYF.

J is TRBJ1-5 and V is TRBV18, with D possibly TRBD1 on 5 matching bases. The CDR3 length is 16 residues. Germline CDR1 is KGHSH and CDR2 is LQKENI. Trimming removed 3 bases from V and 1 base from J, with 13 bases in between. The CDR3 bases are TGTGCCAGCTCACCGTTCAAGGGGCCGAGCAATCAGCCCCAGCATTTT. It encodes CASSPFKGPSNQPQHF.

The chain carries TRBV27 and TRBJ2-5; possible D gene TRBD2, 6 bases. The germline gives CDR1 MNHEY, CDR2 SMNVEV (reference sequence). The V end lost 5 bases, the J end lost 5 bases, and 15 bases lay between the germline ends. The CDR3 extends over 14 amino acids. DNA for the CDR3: TGTGCCAGCAGTACCCCCGGGACTTCGGAGACCCAGTACTTC. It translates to CASSTPGTSETQYF.

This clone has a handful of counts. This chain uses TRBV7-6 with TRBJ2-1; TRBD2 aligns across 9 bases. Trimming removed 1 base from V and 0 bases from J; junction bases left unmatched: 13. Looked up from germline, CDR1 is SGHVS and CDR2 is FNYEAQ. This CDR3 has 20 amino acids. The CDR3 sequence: CASSLGTEGLAMSSYNEQFF. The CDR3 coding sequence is TGTGCCAGCAGCTTAGGGACGGAAGGACTAGCGATGAGCTCCTACAATGAGCAGTTCTTC.

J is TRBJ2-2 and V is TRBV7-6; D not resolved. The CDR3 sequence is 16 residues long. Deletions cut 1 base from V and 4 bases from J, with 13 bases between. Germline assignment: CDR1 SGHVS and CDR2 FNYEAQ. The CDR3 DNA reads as TGTGCCAGCAGCTTAGAGTCTAGTTTAAGCACCGGGGAGCTGTTTTTT. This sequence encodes CASSLESSLSTGELFF.

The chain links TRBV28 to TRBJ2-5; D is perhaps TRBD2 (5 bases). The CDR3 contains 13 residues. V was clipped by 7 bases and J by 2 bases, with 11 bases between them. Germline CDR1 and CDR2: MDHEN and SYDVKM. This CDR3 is CASTLGGQETQYF. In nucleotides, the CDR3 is TGTGCCAGCACACTAGGAGGTCAAGAGACCCAGTACTTC.

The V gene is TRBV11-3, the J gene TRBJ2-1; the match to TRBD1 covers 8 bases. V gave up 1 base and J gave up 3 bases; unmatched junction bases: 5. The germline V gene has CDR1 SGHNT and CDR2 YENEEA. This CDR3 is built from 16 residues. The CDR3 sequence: CASSLVGQGNYNEQFF. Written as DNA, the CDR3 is TGTGCCAGCAGCTTAGTCGGACAGGGAAACTACAATGAGCAGTTCTTC.

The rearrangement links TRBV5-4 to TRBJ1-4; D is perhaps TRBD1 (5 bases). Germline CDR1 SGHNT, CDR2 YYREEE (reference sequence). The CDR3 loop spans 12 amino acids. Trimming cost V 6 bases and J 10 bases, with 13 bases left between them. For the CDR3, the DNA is TGTGCCAGCACTTTTCCGGGGGGAAAACTGTTTTTT. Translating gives CASTFPGGKLFF. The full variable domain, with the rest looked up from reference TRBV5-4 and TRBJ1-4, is ETGVTQSPTHLIKTRGQQVTLRCSSQSGHNTVSWYQQALGQGPQFIFQYYREEENGRGNFPPRFSGLQFPNYSSELNVNALELDDSALYLCASTFPGGKLFFGSGTQLSVL.